Listed below are T cell receptor beta chains from one sample, sequenced in a study of cytomegalovirus exposure and HLA in healthy donors. This table comes from immunoSEQ multiplex PCR, and its TCRdb copy is limited to in-frame clones, with some not included. Of about 180,000 clones in the sample, about 80% are singletons; the top ten hold roughly 1.5%. Sequencing was done on a sample of PBMCs. These receptors all come from a man aged 18 to 30 in good health and CMV-seronegative. CDR3s include the opening cysteine and the closing phenylalanine or tryptophan. A D gene is named only where the DNA matches it firmly. The size field is filled for only some rows; it gives once, few, many or a size class.

D gene	clone size	J gene	V gene	CDR3 length	CDR3 protein	CDR3 DNA
NA	NA	TRBJ2-5	TRBV14	12	CASSQSQETQYF	TGTGCCAGCAGCCAATCACAAGAGACCCAGTACTTC
NA	NA	TRBJ1-2	TRBV6-1	12	CASSAQGHGYTF	TGTGCCAGCAGCGCCCAGGGCCATGGCTACACCTTC
TRBD1	few	TRBJ1-2	TRBV18	14	CASSPGTGANGYTF	TGTGCCAGCTCACCCGGGACAGGGGCGAATGGCTACACCTTC
NA	few	TRBJ2-7	TRBV6-5	13	CASRRQANYEQYF	TGTGCCAGCAGAAGACAGGCTAATTACGAGCAGTACTTC
NA	few	TRBJ1-1	TRBV7-8	19	CASSLSGGALRSKNTEAFF	TGTGCCAGCAGCTTAAGTGGCGGCGCCCTTCGGAGCAAGAACACTGAAGCTTTCTTT
TRBD2	NA	TRBJ2-1	TRBV19	16	CATRLAGGLRYNEQFF	TGTGCCACCCGGCTAGCGGGGGGCCTAAGATACAATGAGCAGTTCTTC
NA	NA	TRBJ2-4	TRBV9	15	CASSVGKGPGNIQYF	TGTGCCAGCAGCGTAGGGAAGGGGCCCGGAAACATTCAGTACTTC
TRBD2	NA	TRBJ2-1	TRBV7-2	15	CASSLSGLADNEQFF	TGTGCCAGCAGCTTGTCAGGACTAGCGGACAATGAGCAGTTCTTC
NA	NA	TRBJ2-1	TRBV20-1	11	CSAPRVGEQFF	TGCAGTGCTCCCAGGGTGGGTGAGCAGTTCTTC
TRBD1	NA	TRBJ1-4	TRBV7-9	13	CASMDRGREKLFF	TGTGCCAGCATGGACAGGGGGCGGGAAAAACTGTTTTTT
NA	NA	TRBJ2-7	TRBV5-1	15	CASSLGQGFNYEQYF	TGCGCCAGCAGCTTGGGTCAGGGGTTCAACTACGAGCAGTACTTC
TRBD2	NA	TRBJ2-7	TRBV13	17	CASSLEARLAGSYEQYF	TGTGCCAGCAGCTTAGAGGCCAGACTAGCGGGATCCTACGAGCAGTACTTC
NA	NA	TRBJ1-1	TRBV7-2	16	CASSFRGGAGNTEAFF	TGTGCCAGCAGCTTTCGGGGGGGCGCGGGGAACACTGAAGCTTTCTTT
TRBD1	few	TRBJ1-1	TRBV28	13	CASSLPRQGEAFF	TGTGCCAGCAGTTTGCCAAGACAGGGGGAAGCTTTCTTT
NA	NA	TRBJ1-1	TRBV7-9	14	CASSSTTRNTEAFF	TGTGCCAGCAGCTCGACGACACGCAACACTGAAGCTTTCTTT
NA	NA	TRBJ2-7	TRBV11-3	14	CASSLGGLTYEQYF	TGTGCCAGCAGCTTAGGAGGGCTCACCTACGAGCAGTACTTC
NA	NA	TRBJ1-4	TRBV5-1	14	CASSSGEGSEKLFF	TGCGCCAGCAGCTCCGGGGAGGGTAGTGAAAAACTGTTTTTT
NA	NA	TRBJ2-2	TRBV6-4	15	CASSDSPGETGELFF	TGTGCCAGCAGTGACTCCCCAGGGGAGACCGGGGAGCTGTTTTTT
NA	NA	TRBJ1-1	TRBV7-8	17	CASSPWAGPLGVTEAFF	TGTGCCAGCAGCCCTTGGGCAGGGCCATTAGGAGTCACTGAAGCTTTCTTT
NA	NA	TRBJ2-3	TRBV2	15	CASLGRGAGSDTQYF	TGTGCCTCTTTAGGTCGGGGGGCTGGGTCAGATACGCAGTATTTT
NA	NA	TRBJ2-5	TRBV15	16	CATSRDSGTVQETQYF	TGTGCCACCAGCAGAGATAGCGGAACAGTTCAAGAGACCCAGTACTTC
TRBD2	NA	TRBJ2-1	TRBV30	15	CAWIGGTSGDNEQFF	TGTGCCTGGATAGGGGGGACTAGCGGGGACAATGAGCAGTTCTTC
NA	NA	TRBJ2-1	TRBV19	13	CASSIDQVSEQFF	TGTGCCAGTAGTATAGATCAAGTGAGTGAGCAGTTCTTC
NA	NA	TRBJ2-3	TRBV9	15	CASSVARVGVDTQYF	TGTGCCAGCAGCGTAGCTCGGGTCGGTGTAGATACGCAGTATTTT
TRBD1	NA	TRBJ1-2	TRBV7-8	12	CASSIQGYGYTF	TGTGCCAGCAGCATACAGGGGTACGGCTACACCTTC
NA	NA	TRBJ2-1	TRBV7-2	11	CASSWRSEQFF	TGTGCCAGCAGCTGGAGGAGTGAGCAGTTCTTC
NA	once	TRBJ2-5	TRBV30	16	CAWSDGFGSVGETQYF	TGTGCCTGGAGTGACGGGTTTGGGAGCGTTGGGGAGACCCAGTACTTC
NA	NA	TRBJ2-1	TRBV5-1	18	CASSYFSSTGSSYNEQFF	TGCGCCAGCAGCTATTTTTCGTCCACAGGGTCCTCCTACAATGAGCAGTTCTTC
TRBD1	NA	TRBJ2-2	TRBV9	18	CASSVRDRTTNNTGELFF	TGTGCCAGCAGCGTCCGGGACAGAACTACCAATAACACCGGGGAGCTGTTTTTT
NA	once	TRBJ1-2	TRBV7-2	17	CASSLGVATISPYGYTF	TGTGCCAGCAGCTTAGGGGTGGCTACCATTAGCCCCTATGGCTACACCTTC
TRBD1	once	TRBJ1-1	TRBV4-2	16	CASSPGQVNMNTEAFF	TGTGCCAGCAGCCCTGGACAGGTTAACATGAACACTGAAGCTTTCTTT
NA	NA	TRBJ2-3	TRBV7-2	16	CASSLRLTRATDTQYF	TGTGCCAGCAGCTTAAGACTAACCAGAGCCACAGATACGCAGTATTTT
NA	NA	TRBJ1-2	TRBV30	15	CAWSVDLKGDYGYTF	TGTGCCTGGAGTGTTGATCTCAAGGGGGACTATGGCTACACCTTC
TRBD1	few	TRBJ1-2	TRBV27	13	CASARQGLYGYTF	TGTGCCAGCGCCCGACAGGGCCTGTATGGCTACACCTTC
TRBD1	NA	TRBJ1-3	TRBV4-3	15	CASSQDRGLGNTIYF	TGCGCCAGCAGCCAAGACAGGGGGCTTGGAAACACCATATATTTT
NA	NA	TRBJ2-1	TRBV4-3	13	CASSPQVYNEQFF	TGCGCCAGCAGCCCTCAGGTATACAATGAGCAGTTCTTC
NA	NA	TRBJ2-5	TRBV2	13	CASRPRGTETQYF	TGTGCCAGCAGGCCTCGGGGAACAGAGACCCAGTACTTC
NA	few	TRBJ2-3	TRBV28	13	CASSSPATDTQYF	TGTGCCAGCAGTTCCCCAGCGACAGATACGCAGTATTTT
TRBD1	NA	TRBJ2-7	TRBV25-1	12	CASDRGNGEQYF	TGTGCCAGCGACAGGGGGAATGGCGAGCAGTACTTC
NA	few	TRBJ2-2	TRBV9	16	CASSPRDYANTGELFF	TGTGCCAGCAGCCCCCGCGACTACGCGAACACCGGGGAGCTGTTTTTT
NA	NA	TRBJ1-6	TRBV6-6	15	CASSYSSGVGSPLHF	TGTGCCAGCAGTTACTCGTCAGGGGTAGGGTCACCCCTCCACTTT
NA	few	TRBJ1-2	TRBV7-9	13	CASSLRTNYGYTF	TGTGCCAGCAGCTTGAGAACTAACTATGGCTACACCTTC
TRBD2	NA	TRBJ2-1	TRBV6-5	15	CASSFRLAGVGEQFF	TGTGCCAGCAGTTTCCGACTAGCGGGAGTTGGTGAGCAGTTCTTC
TRBD1	NA	TRBJ1-1	TRBV6-1	15	CASSGLQGVNTEAFF	TGTGCCAGCAGTGGCCTCCAGGGGGTGAACACTGAAGCTTTCTTT
NA	NA	TRBJ1-1	TRBV21-1	17	CASSKGAGQSSNTEAFF	TGTGCCAGCAGCAAAGGGGCAGGACAGTCTTCGAACACTGAAGCTTTCTTT
TRBD1	NA	TRBJ2-3	TRBV30	15	CAWSVRNRGQDTQYF	TGTGCCTGGAGTGTACGGAACAGGGGGCAAGATACGCAGTATTTT
NA	NA	TRBJ1-4	TRBV18	17	CASSPLPAAGANEKLFF	TGTGCCAGCTCACCCCTCCCAGCCGCGGGTGCTAATGAAAAACTGTTTTTT
NA	NA	TRBJ1-1	TRBV7-8	15	CASSLVGEIDTEAFF	TGTGCCAGCAGCTTGGTAGGGGAAATTGACACTGAAGCTTTCTTT
TRBD1	NA	TRBJ2-1	TRBV4-3	16	CASSQAETGLYNEQFF	TGCGCCAGCAGCCAAGCCGAGACAGGGCTCTACAATGAGCAGTTCTTC
TRBD2	NA	TRBJ2-2	TRBV9	18	CASSTPSGTSGNTGELFF	TGTGCCAGCAGCACCCCCTCCGGGACTAGCGGAAACACCGGGGAGCTGTTTTTT
NA	NA	TRBJ1-1	TRBV19	13	CASSMRLGTEAFF	TGTGCCAGTAGTATGCGGCTGGGCACTGAAGCTTTCTTT
TRBD2	few	TRBJ2-7	TRBV6-1	17	CASSEITSGRVTYEQYF	TGTGCCAGCAGTGAAATAACTAGCGGGAGGGTAACCTACGAGCAGTACTTC